The table lists the clone carrying this T cell receptor beta chain with many counts. These data are taken from a study of T cells of healthy individuals. MiXCR, applied by TCRdb to the 5' RACE reads, yields one record per CDR3 protein. The data hold about 60,000 distinct CDR3 sequences, with 16% observed a single time. CDR3 length equals 15 residues. Trimming stripped 0 bases from V and 5 bases from J, with 17 bases between. Germline-derived CDR1 and CDR2 are SQVTM and ANQGSEA. The source of this sequence is a human donor in good health. This chain joins TRBV29-1 and TRBJ2-7; possibly TRBD1 for D (6 bases). The CDR3 spells CSVEDGWVTGNEQYF. The CDR3 DNA follows: TGCAGCGTTGAAGATGGCTGGGTAACAGGGAACGAGCAGTACTTC.